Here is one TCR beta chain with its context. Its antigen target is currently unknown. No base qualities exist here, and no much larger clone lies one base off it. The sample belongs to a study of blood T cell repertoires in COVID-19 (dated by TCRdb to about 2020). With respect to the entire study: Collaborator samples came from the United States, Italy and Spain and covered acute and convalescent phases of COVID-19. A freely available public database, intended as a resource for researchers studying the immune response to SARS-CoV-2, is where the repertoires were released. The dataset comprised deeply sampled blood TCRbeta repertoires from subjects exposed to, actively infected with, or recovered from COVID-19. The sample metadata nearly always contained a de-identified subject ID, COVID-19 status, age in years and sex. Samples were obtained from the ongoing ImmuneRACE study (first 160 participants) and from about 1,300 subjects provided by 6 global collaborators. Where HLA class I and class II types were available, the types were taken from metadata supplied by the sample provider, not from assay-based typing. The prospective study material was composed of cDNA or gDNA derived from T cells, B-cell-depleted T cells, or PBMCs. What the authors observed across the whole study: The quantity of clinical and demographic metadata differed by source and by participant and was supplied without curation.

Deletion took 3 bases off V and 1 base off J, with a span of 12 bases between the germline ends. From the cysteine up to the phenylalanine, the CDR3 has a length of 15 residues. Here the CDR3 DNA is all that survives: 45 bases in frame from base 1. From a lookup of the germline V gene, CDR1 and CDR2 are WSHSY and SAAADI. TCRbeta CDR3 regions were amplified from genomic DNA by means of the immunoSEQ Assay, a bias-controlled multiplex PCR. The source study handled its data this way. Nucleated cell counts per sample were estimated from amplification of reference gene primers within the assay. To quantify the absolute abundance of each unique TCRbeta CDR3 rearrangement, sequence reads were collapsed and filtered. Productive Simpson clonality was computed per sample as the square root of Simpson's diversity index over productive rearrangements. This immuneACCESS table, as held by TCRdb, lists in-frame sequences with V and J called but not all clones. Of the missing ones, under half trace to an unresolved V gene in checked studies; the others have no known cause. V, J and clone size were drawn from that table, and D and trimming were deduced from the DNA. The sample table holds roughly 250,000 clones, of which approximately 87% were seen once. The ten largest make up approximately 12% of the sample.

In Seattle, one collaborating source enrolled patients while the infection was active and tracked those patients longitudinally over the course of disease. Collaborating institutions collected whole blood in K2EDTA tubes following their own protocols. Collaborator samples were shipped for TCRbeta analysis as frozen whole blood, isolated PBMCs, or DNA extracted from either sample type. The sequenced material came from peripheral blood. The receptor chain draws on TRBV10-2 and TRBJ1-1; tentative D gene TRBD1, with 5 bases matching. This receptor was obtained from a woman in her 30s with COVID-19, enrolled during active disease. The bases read TGCGCCAGCAGTGAAGCAGGGTTTGGGAACACTGAAGCTTTCTTT. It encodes CASSEAGFGNTEAFF.